This record covers a single TCR beta chain. Its matching antigen is unknown. Described time point: patch test 3, about 24 weeks after DPC sensitization. The treatment here: therapeutic diphenylcyclopropenone sensitization with weekly scalp DPC. Trimming removed 5 bases from V and 3 bases from J; junction bases left unmatched: 10. CDR3 size: 16 residues. Germline values: CDR1 SEHNR, CDR2 FQNEAQ (reference sequence). This sample was taken from a study of human T cells and chemical hapten exposure. Study background: The study enrolled mostly female patients with alopecia areata, totalis or universalis.

TCRdb itself ran the RACE reads through MiXCR, one entry per CDR3 protein. The sample yields 130,000 or so distinct CDR3 sequences, roughly 12% seen once. General study results and limits: Healthy individuals' immune responses may differ from those of donors, who had alopecia.

Sequencing was performed on whole blood, taken in connection with sensitization to the hapten diphenylcyclopropenone (DPC). The chain joins TRBV7-9 to TRBJ2-1, with TRBD1 matching 7 bases. This clonotype originated in a woman aged 45 to 65 with alopecia areata. Some clones in this sample may be carry-over from other donors' samples. The CDR3 DNA is TGTGCCAGCAGCGACTCGACAGGGTTTATCTACAATGAGCAGTTCTTC. This codes for CASSDSTGFIYNEQFF.